The source of this T cell receptor (beta chain) is a study of early T cells in non-severe SARS-CoV-2 infection. Across the study: Chains were not paired, and sequencing was done on bulk RNA from unsorted whole blood.

Many counts were recorded for this clonotype. This CDR3 is 16 amino acids long. V dropped 3 bases and J dropped 2 bases, with 13 bases sitting between them. CDR1 and CDR2 (germline): SGHTA, FQGTGA. Unique molecular identifiers (one per individual cDNA molecule) were attached. TCRdb used MiXCR to reprocess the 5' RACE reads, holding one entry per CDR3 protein. The table lists under 35,000 distinct CDR3 sequences, 5% to 7% of them singletons, with 21% in the top ten. This sequence was found in an adult who was a healthcare worker with PCR-confirmed SARS-CoV-2 infection or an uninfected control (not recorded which). Sample: whole blood. The chain employs TRBV7-3 and TRBJ2-2; no clear D gene. The DNA for the CDR3 is TGTGCCAGCAGCTTCGCCGGAACGATTAACACCGGGGAGCTGTTTTTT. Protein sequence: CASSFAGTINTGELFF.